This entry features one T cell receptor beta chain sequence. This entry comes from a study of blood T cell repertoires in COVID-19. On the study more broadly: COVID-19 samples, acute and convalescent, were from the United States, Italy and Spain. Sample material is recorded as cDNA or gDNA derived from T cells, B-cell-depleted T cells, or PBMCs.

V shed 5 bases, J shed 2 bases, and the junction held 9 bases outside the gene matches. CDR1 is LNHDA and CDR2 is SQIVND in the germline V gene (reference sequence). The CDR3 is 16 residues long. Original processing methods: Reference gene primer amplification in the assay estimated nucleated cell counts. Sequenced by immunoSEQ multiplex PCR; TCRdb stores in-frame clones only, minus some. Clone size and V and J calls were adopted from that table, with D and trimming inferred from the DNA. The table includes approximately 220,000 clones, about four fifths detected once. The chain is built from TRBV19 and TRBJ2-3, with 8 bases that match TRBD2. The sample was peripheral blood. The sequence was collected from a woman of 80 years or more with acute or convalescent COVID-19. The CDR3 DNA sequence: TGTGCCAGTAGTGTCCCTCGGGGGGGGAACACAGATACGCAGTATTTT. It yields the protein CASSVPRGGNTDTQYF.